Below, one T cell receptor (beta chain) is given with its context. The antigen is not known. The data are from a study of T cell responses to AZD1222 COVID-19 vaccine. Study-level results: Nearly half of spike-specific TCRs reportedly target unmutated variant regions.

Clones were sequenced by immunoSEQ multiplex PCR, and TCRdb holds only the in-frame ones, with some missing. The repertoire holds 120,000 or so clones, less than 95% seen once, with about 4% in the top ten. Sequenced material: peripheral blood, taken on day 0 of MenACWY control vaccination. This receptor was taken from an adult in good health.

CDR3 bases: TGTGCCAGCAGTTTGACAGGGGGCGCCTACAATGAGCAGTTCTTC. Encoded protein: CASSLTGGAYNEQFF. The chain carries TRBV28 and TRBJ2-1; TRBD1 matches at 10 bases. Germline loops: CDR1 MDHEN, CDR2 SYDVKM. CDR3 length: 15 amino acids. V shed 3 bases and J 2 bases; nucleotides not matched to a gene: 1.